The 3 T cell receptor beta chains in this list originate from one sample, sequenced in a study of blood T cell repertoires in COVID-19. The assay was immunoSEQ multiplex PCR, and TCRdb's table has in-frame clones only and misses some. The table lists around 120,000 clones, around 88% of them singletons. The sequencing sample was made of peripheral blood. The receptors were sampled from a man aged 80 or over with active or convalescent COVID-19.

This clone was seen a handful of times. The chain links TRBV6-2 or TRBV6-3 to TRBJ1-1; weak D call: TRBD1 (5 bases). Trimming took 3 bases from V and 2 from J, leaving 10 bases between them. The CDR3 is made up of 14 amino acids. The V gene's germline CDR1 is MNHEY and CDR2 SVGEGT. This CDR3 reads CASSYLTGNTEAFF. CDR3 DNA: TGTGCCAGCAGTTATCTTACAGGAAACACTGAAGCTTTCTTT.

This clone was observed once. The chain combines TRBV5-1 with TRBJ2-1; D possibly corresponds to TRBD2 (6 bases). The ends were cut back, 3 bases at V and 10 bases at J, with 20 bases in the middle. The length of the CDR3 is 15 residues. From germline, CDR1 is SGHRS and CDR2 YFSETQ. CDR3 sequence (DNA): TGCGCCAGCAGCTACGAGACTAGAACCGGGGAAGAGCAGTTCTTC. It specifies CASSYETRTGEEQFF. Full variable domain (rest looked up from reference TRBV5-1 and TRBJ2-1): KAGVTQTPRYLIKTRGQQVTLSCSPISGHRSVSWYQQTPGQGLQFLFEYFSETQRNKGNFPGRFSGRQFSNSRSEMNVSTLELGDSALYLCASSYETRTGEEQFFGPGTRLTVL.

The V and J genes are TRBV7-9 and TRBJ2-7; D call uncertain. The CDR3 runs 13 residues. Germline V gene lookup returns CDR1 SEHNR and CDR2 FQNEAQ (reference sequence). V was shortened by 1 base and J by 2 bases, with 6 bases between the two germline ends. CDR3 in amino acids: CASSLGPPYEQYF. CDR3 coding DNA: TGTGCCAGCAGCTTAGGGCCCCCCTACGAGCAGTACTTC.